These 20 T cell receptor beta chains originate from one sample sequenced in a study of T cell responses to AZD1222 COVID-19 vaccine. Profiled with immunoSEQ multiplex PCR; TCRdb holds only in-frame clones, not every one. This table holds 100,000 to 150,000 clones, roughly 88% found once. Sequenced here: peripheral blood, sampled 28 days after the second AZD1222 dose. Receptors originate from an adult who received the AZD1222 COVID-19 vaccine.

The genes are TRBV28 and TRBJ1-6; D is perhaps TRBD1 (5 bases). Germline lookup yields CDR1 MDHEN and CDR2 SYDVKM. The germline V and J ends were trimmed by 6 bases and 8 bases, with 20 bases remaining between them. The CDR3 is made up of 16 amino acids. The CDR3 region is CASSSPRFGAYSPLHF. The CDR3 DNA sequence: TGTGCCAGCAGCTCCCCCCGGTTCGGGGCGTATTCACCCCTCCACTTT.

CDR3 loop: CASRVTGTGVITEAFF. CDR3 coding DNA: TGTGCCAGCAGAGTAACCGGGACAGGAGTTATCACTGAAGCTTTCTTT. The gene calls are TRBV28 and TRBJ1-1; 8 nucleotides match TRBD1. The CDR3 spans 16 residues. The ends lost 6 bases at V and 4 bases at J; junction bases unmatched: 13. The germline CDR1 and CDR2 sequences are MDHEN and SYDVKM.

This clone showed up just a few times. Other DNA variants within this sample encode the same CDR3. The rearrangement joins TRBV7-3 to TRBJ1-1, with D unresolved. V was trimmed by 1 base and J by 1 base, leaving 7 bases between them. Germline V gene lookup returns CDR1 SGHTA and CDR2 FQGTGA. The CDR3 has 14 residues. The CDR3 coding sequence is TGTGCCAGCAGCTTAAACAGTGGGAACACTGAAGCTTTCTTT. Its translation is CASSLNSGNTEAFF.

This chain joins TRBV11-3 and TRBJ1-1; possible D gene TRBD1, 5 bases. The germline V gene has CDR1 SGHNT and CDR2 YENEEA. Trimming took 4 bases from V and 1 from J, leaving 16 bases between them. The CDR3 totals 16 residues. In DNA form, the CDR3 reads TGTGCCAGCAGCTCGGGGACCGGGACGGCGAACACTGAAGCTTTCTTT. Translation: CASSSGTGTANTEAFF. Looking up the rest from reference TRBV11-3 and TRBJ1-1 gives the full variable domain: EAGVVQSPRYKIIEKKQPVAFWCNPISGHNTLYWYLQNLGQGPELLIRYENEEAVDDSQLPKDRFSAERLKGVDSTLKIQPAELGDSAVYLCASSSGTGTANTEAFFGQGTRLTVV.

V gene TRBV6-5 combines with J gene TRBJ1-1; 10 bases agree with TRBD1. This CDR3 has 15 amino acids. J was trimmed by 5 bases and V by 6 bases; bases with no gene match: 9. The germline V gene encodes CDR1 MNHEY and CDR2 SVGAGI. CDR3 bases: TGTGCCAGCAGAGTTAGACAGGGGGCGAGGACTGAAGCTTTCTTT. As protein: CASRVRQGARTEAFF.

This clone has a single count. CDR3 protein: CASSIEGTNTIYF. The CDR3 DNA follows: TGTGCCAGTAGTATAGAGGGGACGAACACCATATATTTT. The chain combines TRBV19 with TRBJ1-3, with TRBD1 as a possible D gene (5 bases). This CDR3 is 13 amino acids long. Germline assignment: CDR1 LNHDA and CDR2 SQIVND (reference sequence). V was shortened by 0 bases and J by 7 bases, with 7 bases between the two germline ends.

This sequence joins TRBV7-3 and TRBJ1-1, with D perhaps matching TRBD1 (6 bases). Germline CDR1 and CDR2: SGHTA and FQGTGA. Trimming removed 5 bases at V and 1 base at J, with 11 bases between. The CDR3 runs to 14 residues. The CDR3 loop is CASSAQGKNTEAFF. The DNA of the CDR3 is TGTGCCAGCAGCGCACAGGGAAAGAACACTGAAGCTTTCTTT.

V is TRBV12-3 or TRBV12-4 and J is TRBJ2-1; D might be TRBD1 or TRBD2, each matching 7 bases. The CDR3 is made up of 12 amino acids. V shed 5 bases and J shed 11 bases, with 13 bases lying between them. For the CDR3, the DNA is TGTGCCAGCAGTCTACAGGGGACTAAGCAGTTCTTC. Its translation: CASSLQGTKQFF.

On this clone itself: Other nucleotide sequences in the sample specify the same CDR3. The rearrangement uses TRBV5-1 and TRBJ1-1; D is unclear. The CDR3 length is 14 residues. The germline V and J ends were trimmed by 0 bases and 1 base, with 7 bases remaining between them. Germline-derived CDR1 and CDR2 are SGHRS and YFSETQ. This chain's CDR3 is CASSLVAENTEAFF. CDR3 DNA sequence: TGCGCCAGCAGCTTGGTGGCCGAGAACACTGAAGCTTTCTTT.

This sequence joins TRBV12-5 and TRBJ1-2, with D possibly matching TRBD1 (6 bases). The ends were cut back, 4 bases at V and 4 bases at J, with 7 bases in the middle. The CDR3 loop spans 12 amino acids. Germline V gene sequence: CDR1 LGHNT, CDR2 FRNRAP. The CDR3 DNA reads TGTGCTAGTGGTTGGGACACCTATGGCTACACCTTC. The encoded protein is CASGWDTYGYTF.

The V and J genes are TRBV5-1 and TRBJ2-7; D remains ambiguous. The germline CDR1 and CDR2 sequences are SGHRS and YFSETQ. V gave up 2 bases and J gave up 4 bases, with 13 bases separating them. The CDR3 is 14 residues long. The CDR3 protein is CASSLGGSLYEQYF. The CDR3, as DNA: TGCGCCAGCAGCTTAGGCGGTTCATTATACGAGCAGTACTTC.

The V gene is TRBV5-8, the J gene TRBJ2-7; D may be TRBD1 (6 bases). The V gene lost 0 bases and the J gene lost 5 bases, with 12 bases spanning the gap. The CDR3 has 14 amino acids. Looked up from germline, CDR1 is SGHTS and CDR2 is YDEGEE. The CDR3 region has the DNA TGTGCCAGCAGCTTGGATTACAGGGAACACGAGCAGTACTTC. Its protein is CASSLDYREHEQYF.

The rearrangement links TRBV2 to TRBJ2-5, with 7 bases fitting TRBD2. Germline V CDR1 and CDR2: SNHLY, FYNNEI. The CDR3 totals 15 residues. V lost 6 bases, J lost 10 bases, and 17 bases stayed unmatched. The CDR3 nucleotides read TGTGCCAGCAGAGGCAGCGGGGAACGATCGGGAGACCAGTACTTC. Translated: CASRGSGERSGDQYF.

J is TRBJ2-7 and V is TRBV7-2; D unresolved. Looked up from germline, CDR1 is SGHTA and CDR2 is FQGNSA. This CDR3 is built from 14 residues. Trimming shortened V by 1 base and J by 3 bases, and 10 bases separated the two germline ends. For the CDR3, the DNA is TGTGCCAGCAGCTTAGACGGGCGGAACTACGAGCAGTACTTC. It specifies CASSLDGRNYEQYF.

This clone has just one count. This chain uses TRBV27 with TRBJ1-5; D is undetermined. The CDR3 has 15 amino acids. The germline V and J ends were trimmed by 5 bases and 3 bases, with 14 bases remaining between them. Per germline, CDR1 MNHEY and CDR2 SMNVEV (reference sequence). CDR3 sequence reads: CASSDEGYLNQPQHF. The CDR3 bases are TGTGCCAGCAGTGACGAAGGATACCTCAATCAGCCCCAGCATTTT.

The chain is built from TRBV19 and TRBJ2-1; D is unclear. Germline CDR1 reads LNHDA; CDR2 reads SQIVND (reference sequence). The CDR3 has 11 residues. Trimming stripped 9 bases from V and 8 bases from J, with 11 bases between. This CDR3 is CASATFDEQFF. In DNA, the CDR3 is TGTGCCAGCGCTACGTTTGATGAGCAGTTCTTC.

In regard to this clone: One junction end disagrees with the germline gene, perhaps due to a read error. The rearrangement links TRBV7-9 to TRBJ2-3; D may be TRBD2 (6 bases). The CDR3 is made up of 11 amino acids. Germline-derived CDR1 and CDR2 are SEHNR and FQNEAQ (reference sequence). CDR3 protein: CASSSLGGLHF. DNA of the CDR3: TGTGCCAGCAGCTCTCTGGGGGGTTTGCATTTT.

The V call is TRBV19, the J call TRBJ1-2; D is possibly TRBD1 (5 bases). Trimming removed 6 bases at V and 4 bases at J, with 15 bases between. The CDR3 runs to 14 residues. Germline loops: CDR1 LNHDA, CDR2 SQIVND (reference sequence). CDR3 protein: CASSWGGDRYGYTF. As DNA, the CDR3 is TGTGCCAGTAGCTGGGGAGGGGATCGCTATGGCTACACCTTC.

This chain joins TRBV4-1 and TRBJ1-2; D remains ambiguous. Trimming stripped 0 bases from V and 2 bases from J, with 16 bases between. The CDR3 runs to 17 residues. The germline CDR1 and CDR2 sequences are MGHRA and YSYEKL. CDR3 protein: CASSQDRAVDGNYGYTF. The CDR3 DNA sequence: TGCGCCAGCAGCCAAGATAGGGCCGTGGATGGCAACTATGGCTACACCTTC.

The chain's CDR3 is CASSWGGGSTEAFF. The CDR3 DNA reads as TGTGCCAGCAGTTGGGGAGGGGGCAGTACGGAAGCTTTCTTT. The chain has TRBV27 and TRBJ1-1; the match to TRBD1 covers 7 bases. Germline values: CDR1 MNHEY, CDR2 SMNVEV (reference sequence). The CDR3 has 14 amino acids. Germline trimming cut 4 bases from V and 8 bases from J; bases unmatched to any gene: 10.